This T cell receptor beta chain stems from a study of cytomegalovirus exposure and HLA in healthy donors. General observations from the study: Testing in vitro showed three CMV-associated chains specific for CMV antigens. V segments that were indistinguishable, TRBV6-2 and TRBV6-3 among them, were omitted from analysis. Previous analysis showed most TCR beta V segments were productive about 90% or about 30% of the time. Further analysis, carried out later, found HLA-associated TCR beta chains more clonally expanded than equally common other chains.

Turning to this clone: The antigen remains undetermined.

Researchers ran the PCR with 60 Vbeta and 13 Jbeta primers. This table comes from immunoSEQ multiplex PCR, and its TCRdb copy is limited to in-frame clones, with some not included. The table has just over 150,000 clones, 82% seen once. CDR1 GTSNPN and CDR2 SVGIG come from the germline V gene (reference sequence). The CDR3 is made up of 14 amino acids. V was trimmed by 0 bases and J by 2 bases, leaving 10 bases between them. This chain joins TRBV30 and TRBJ1-2; no clear D. Sequences were obtained from PBMCs. This receptor was taken from a woman aged 45-65 years in good health and CMV-seropositive. In DNA, the CDR3 is TGTGCCTGGAGTGTACCGACGGAGAACTATGGCTACACCTTC. Amino acids: CAWSVPTENYGYTF.